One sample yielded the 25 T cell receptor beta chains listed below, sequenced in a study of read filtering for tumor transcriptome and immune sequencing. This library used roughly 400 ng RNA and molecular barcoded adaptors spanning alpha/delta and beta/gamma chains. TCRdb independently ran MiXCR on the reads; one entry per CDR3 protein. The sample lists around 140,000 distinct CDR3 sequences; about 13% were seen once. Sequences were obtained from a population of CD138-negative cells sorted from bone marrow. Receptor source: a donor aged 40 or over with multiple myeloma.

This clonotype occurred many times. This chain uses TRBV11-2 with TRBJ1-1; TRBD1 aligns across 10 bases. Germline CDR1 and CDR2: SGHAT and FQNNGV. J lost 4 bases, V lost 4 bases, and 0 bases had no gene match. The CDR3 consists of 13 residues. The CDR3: CASSWDRGTEAFF. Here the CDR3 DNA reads TGTGCCAGCAGCTGGGACAGGGGCACTGAAGCTTTCTTT.

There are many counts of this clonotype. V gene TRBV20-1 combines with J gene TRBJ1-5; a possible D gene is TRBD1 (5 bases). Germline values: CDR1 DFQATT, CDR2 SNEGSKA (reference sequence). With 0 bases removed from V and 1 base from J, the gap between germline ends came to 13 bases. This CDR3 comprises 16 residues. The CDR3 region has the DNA TGCAGTGCTAGAGATATGTCGGGGGTGAGCAATCAGCCCCAGCATTTT. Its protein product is CSARDMSGVSNQPQHF.

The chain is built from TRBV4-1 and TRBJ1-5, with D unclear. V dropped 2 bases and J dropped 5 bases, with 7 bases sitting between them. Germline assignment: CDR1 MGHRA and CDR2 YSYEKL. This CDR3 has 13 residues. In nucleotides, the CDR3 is TGCGCCAGCAGCCAACACACTGATCAGCCCCAGCATTTT. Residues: CASSQHTDQPQHF.

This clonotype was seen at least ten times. The CDR3 region is CASSVVGDPSYNEQFF. The CDR3 DNA sequence: TGTGCCAGCAGCGTAGTTGGGGACCCCTCCTACAATGAGCAGTTCTTC. V gene TRBV9 combines with J gene TRBJ2-1; D tentatively fits TRBD1 or TRBD2 (5 bases each). CDR1 and CDR2 from the germline V gene are SGDLS and YYNGEE. With 0 bases removed from V and 0 bases from J, the gap between germline ends came to 10 bases. CDR3 length equals 16 residues.

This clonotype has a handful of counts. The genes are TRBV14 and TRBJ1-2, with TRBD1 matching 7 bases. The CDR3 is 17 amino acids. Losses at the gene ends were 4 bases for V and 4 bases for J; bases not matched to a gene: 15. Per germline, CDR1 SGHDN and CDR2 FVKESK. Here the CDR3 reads CASSLGGTDPLIYGYTF. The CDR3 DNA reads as TGTGCCAGCAGCCTAGGGGGGACAGACCCTCTCATCTATGGCTACACCTTC.

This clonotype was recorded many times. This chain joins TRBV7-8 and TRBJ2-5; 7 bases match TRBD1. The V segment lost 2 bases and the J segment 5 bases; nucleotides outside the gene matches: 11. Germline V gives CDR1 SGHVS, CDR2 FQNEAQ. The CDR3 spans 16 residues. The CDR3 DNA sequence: TGTGCCAGCAGCTTATTTGAGGGGGCTCCTCCCGAGACCCAGTACTTC. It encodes CASSLFEGAPPETQYF.

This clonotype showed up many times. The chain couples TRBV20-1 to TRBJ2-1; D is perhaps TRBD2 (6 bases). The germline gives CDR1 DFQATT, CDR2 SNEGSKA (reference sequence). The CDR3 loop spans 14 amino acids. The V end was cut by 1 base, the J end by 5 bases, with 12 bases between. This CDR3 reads CSARAQRVNNEQFF. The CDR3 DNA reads TGCAGTGCTAGAGCTCAGCGGGTTAACAATGAGCAGTTCTTC.

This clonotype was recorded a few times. In nucleotides, the CDR3 is TGCGCCAGCAGCTTGAGCACAAACAATGAAAAACTGTTTTTT. This encodes CASSLSTNNEKLFF. V is TRBV5-1 and J is TRBJ1-4; D is unclear. Trimming took 1 base from V and 5 from J, leaving 9 bases between them. The CDR3 consists of 14 residues. Germline assignment: CDR1 SGHRS and CDR2 YFSETQ. The full variable domain, its missing parts supplied by reference TRBV5-1 and TRBJ1-4, is KAGVTQTPRYLIKTRGQQVTLSCSPISGHRSVSWYQQTPGQGLQFLFEYFSETQRNKGNFPGRFSGRQFSNSRSEMNVSTLELGDSALYLCASSLSTNNEKLFFGSGTQLSVL.

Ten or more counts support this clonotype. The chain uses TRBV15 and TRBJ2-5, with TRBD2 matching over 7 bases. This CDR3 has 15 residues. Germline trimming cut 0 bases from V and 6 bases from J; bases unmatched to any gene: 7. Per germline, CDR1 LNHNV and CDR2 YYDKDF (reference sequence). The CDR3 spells CATSRDFGGTKTQYF. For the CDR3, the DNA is TGTGCCACCAGCAGAGATTTTGGGGGGACTAAGACCCAGTACTTC. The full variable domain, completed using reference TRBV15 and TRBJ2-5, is DAMVIQNPRYQVTQFGKPVTLSCSQTLNHNVMYWYQQKSSQAPKLLFHYYDKDFNNEADTPDNFQSRRPNTSFCFLDIRSPGLGDTAMYLCATSRDFGGTKTQYFGPGTRLLVL.

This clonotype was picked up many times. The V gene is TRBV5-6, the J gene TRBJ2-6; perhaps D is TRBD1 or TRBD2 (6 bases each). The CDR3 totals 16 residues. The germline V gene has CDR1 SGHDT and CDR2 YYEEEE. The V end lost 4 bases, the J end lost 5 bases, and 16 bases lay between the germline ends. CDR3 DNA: TGTGCCAGCAGCCCCAACCAAGGGGGGTGGGCCAACGTCCTGACTTTC. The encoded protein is CASSPNQGGWANVLTF.

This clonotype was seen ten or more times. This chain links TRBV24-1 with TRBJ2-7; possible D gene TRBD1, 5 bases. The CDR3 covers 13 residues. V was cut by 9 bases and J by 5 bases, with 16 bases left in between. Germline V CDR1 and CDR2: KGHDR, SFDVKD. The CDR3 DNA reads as TGTGCCACCGCGGCAGGGAATACCCACGAGCAGTACTTC. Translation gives CATAAGNTHEQYF.

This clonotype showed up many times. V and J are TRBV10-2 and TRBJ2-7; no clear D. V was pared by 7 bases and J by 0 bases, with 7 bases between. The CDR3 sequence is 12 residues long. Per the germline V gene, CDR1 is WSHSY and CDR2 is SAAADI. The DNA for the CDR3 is TGCGCCAGCATAGACCGCTCCTACGAGCAGTACTTC. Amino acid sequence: CASIDRSYEQYF.

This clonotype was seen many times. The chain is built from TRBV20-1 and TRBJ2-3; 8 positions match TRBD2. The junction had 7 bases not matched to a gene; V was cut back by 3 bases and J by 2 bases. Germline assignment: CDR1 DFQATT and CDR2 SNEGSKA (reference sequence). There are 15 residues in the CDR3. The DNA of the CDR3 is TGCAGTGCTAGCGGGAGGGCCATAATCACAGATACGCAGTATTTT. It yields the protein CSASGRAIITDTQYF.

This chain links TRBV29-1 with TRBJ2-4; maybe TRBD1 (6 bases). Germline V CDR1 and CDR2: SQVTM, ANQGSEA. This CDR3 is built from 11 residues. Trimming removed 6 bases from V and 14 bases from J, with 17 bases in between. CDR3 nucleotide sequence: TGCAGCGTACTCACAGGGTTCGGGGAGTACTTC. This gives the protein CSVLTGFGEYF.

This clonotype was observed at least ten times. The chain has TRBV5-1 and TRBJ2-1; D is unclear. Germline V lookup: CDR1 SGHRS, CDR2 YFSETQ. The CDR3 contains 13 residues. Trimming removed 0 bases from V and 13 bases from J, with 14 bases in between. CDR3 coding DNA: TGCGCCAGCAGCTTGGGGGGTGAAAACCTCCAGTTCTTC. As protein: CASSLGGENLQFF. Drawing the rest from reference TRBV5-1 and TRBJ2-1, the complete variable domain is KAGVTQTPRYLIKTRGQQVTLSCSPISGHRSVSWYQQTPGQGLQFLFEYFSETQRNKGNFPGRFSGRQFSNSRSEMNVSTLELGDSALYLCASSLGGENLQFFGPGTRLTVL.

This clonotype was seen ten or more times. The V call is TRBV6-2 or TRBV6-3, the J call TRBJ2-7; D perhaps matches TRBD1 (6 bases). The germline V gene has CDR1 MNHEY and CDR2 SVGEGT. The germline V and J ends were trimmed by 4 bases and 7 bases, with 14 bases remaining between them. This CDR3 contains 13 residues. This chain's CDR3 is CASSWTVLREQYF. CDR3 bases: TGTGCCAGCAGTTGGACAGTGTTAAGGGAGCAGTACTTC.

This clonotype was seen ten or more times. The CDR3 loop reads CSARDVASGYNEQFF. DNA for the CDR3: TGCAGTGCTAGAGATGTGGCTAGCGGGTACAATGAGCAGTTCTTC. The V and J genes are TRBV20-1 and TRBJ2-1; 8 bases match TRBD2. CDR3 length equals 15 residues. The V gene end was trimmed by 0 bases and the J gene end by 4 bases; junction bases not matched to a gene: 5. Germline CDR1 and CDR2: DFQATT and SNEGSKA (reference sequence).

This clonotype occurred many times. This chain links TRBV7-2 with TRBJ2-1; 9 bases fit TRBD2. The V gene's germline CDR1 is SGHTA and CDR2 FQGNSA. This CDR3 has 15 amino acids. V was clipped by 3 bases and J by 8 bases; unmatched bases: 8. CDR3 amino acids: CASSLGGRARDEQFF. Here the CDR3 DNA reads TGTGCCAGCAGCTTGGGCGGGAGGGCCAGGGATGAGCAGTTCTTC.

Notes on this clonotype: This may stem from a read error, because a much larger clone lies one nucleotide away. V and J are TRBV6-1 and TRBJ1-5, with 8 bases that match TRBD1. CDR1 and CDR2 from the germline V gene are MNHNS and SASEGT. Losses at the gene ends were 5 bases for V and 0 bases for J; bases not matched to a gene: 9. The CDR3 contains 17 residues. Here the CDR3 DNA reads TGTGCCAGCAGTTCGATCAGGGGGCATTATAGCAATCAGCCCCAGCATTTT. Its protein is CASSSIRGHYSNQPQHF.

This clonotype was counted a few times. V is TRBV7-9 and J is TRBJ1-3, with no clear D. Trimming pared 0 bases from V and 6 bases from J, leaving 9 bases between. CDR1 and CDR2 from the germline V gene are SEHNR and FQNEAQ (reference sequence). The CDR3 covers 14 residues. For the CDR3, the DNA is TGTGCCAGCAGCTTAGCATCCGGAGCAAACACCATATATTTT. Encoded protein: CASSLASGANTIYF.

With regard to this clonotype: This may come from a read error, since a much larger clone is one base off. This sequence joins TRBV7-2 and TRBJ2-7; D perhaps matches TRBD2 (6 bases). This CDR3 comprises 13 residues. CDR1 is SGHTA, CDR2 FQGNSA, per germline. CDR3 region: CASSLAGSGERYF. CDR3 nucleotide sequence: TGTGCCAGCAGCTTGGCGGGGTCCGGCGAGCGGTACTTC.

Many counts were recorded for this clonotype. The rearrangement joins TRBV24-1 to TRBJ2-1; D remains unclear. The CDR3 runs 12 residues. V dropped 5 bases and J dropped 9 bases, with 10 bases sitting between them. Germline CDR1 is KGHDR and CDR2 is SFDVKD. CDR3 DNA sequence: TGTGCCACCAGTGGGGGATTGGGTGAGCAGTTCTTC. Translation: CATSGGLGEQFF.

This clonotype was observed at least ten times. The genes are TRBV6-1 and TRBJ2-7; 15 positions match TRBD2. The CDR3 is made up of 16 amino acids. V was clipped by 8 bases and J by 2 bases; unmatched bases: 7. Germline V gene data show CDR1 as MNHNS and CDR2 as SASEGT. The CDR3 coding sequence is TGTGCCAGCTGGACTAGCGGGAGGGCGAAAGCCTACGAGCAGTACTTC. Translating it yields CASWTSGRAKAYEQYF.

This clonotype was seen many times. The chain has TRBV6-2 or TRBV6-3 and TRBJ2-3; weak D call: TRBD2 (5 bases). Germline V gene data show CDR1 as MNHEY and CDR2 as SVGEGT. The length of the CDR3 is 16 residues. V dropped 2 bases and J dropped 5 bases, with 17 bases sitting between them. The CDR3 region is CASSYGFARTQDTQYF. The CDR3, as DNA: TGTGCCAGCAGTTACGGTTTTGCCAGGACTCAAGATACGCAGTATTTT.

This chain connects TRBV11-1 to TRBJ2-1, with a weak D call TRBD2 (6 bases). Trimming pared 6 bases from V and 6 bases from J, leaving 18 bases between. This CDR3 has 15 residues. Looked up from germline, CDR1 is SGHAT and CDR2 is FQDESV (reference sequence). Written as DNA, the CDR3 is TGTGCCAGCAGTCCCGGAGAACTAGCCACCAATGAGCAGTTCTTC. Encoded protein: CASSPGELATNEQFF.